The sequence of this TCR beta chain was determined in a study of blood T cell repertoires in COVID-19. Study-wide context: Italy, Spain and the United States were the sources of the convalescent and acute COVID-19 samples. PBMCs, B-cell-depleted T cells, or T cells were the source of the cDNA or gDNA that made up the material.

V gave up 3 bases and J gave up 1 base; unmatched junction bases: 12. In germline, CDR1 is GTSNPN, CDR2 SVGIG (reference sequence). The CDR3 covers 17 residues. Assay: immunoSEQ multiplex PCR; the TCRdb copy retains only in-frame clones and omits some. This sample carries around 250,000 clones, more than 70% of them seen once, and the ten largest clones take more than 6.5%. This chain connects TRBV30 to TRBJ1-1, with TRBD1 identical over 9 bases. Specimen: peripheral blood. This clonotype was obtained from a man in his forties with active or convalescent COVID-19. CDR3 coding DNA: TGTGCCTGGAGCTTAGTAAGGACAGGGGCTAAGAACACTGAAGCTTTCTTT. Encoded protein: CAWSLVRTGAKNTEAFF. The entire variable domain, with the rest obtained from reference TRBV30 and TRBJ1-1, is as follows: SQTIHQWPATLVQPVGSPLSLECTVEGTSNPNLYWYRQAAGRGLQLLFYSVGIGQISSEVPQNLSASRPQDRQFILSSKKLLLSDSGFYLCAWSLVRTGAKNTEAFFGQGTRLTVV.